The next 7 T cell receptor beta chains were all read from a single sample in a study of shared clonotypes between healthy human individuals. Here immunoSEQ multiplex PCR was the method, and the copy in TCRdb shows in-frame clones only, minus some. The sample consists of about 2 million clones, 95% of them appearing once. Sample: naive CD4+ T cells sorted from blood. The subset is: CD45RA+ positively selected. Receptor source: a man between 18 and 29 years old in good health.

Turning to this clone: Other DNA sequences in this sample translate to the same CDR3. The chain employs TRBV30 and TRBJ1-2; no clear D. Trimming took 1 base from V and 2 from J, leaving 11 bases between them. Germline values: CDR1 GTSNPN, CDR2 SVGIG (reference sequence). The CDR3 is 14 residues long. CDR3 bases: TGTGCCTGGAGTGGTGGGAGGGCAAACTATGGCTACACCTTC. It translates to CAWSGGRANYGYTF.

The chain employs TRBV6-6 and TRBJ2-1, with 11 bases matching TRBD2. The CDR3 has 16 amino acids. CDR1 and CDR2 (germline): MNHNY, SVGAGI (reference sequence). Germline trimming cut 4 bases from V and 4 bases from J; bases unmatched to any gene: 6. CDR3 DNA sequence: TGTGCCAGCAGTTCCACCGGGACTAGCGGATACAATGAGCAGTTCTTC. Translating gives CASSSTGTSGYNEQFF.

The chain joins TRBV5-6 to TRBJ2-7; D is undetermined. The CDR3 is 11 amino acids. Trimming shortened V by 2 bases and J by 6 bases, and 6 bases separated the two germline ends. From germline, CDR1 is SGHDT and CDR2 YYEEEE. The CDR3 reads CASSFLSEQYF. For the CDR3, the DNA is TGTGCCAGCAGCTTCCTTTCCGAGCAGTACTTC.

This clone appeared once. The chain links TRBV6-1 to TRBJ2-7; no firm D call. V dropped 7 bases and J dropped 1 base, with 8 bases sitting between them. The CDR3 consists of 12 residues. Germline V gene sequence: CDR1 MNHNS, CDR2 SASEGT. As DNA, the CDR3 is TGTGCCAGCACTCCGCAGTCCTACGAGCAGTACTTC. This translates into CASTPQSYEQYF.

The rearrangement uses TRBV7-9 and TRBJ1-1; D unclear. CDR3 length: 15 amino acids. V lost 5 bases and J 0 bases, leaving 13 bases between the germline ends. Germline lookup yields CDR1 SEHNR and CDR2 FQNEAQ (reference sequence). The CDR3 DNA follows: TGTGCCAGCAGCCCATGGCGTGCCTTGAACACTGAAGCTTTCTTT. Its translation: CASSPWRALNTEAFF.

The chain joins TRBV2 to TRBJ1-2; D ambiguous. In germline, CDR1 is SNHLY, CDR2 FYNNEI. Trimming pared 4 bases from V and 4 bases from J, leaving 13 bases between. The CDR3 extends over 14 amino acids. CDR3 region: CASSADIPIYGYTF. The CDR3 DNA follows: TGTGCCAGCAGTGCCGACATCCCCATCTATGGCTACACCTTC.

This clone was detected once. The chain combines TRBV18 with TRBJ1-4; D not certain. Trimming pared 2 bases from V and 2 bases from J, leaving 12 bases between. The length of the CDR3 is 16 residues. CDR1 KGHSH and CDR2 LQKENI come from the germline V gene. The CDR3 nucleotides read TGTGCCAGCTCACCAACACAGCCGGGCACTAATGAAAAACTGTTTTTT. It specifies CASSPTQPGTNEKLFF.